The rows below give T cell receptor beta chains drawn from one sample of a study of blood T cell repertoires in COVID-19. The table came from immunoSEQ multiplex PCR; TCRdb's copy has only in-frame clones and leaves some out. The sample has around 250,000 clones, 88% seen once. Sequenced: PBMCs or T cells enriched from blood (not recorded which). These receptors were taken from a middle-aged woman who had been exposed to COVID-19. Each CDR3 is given with its conserved first and last residue.

J gene	V gene	CDR3 protein
TRBJ1-2	TRBV2	CAITRDRVYGYTF
TRBJ2-1	TRBV30	CAWGPDLNNEQFF
TRBJ2-2	TRBV7-2	CASSLGLDPAGELFF
TRBJ2-2	TRBV28	CASSITGTGKTGGELFF
TRBJ1-2	TRBV28	CASSLEAQSYGYTF
TRBJ2-7	TRBV7-9	CASSQSGQGYEQYF
TRBJ1-4	TRBV7-9	CASSRDRGLATNEKLFF
TRBJ2-5	TRBV5-1	CASSGGQGASIWETQYF
TRBJ2-7	TRBV7-2	CASSLDRGRGYEQYF
TRBJ2-1	TRBV7-6	CASSLQSGRYSYNEQFF
TRBJ1-4	TRBV27	CASSPRTGTNEKLFF
TRBJ2-5	TRBV19	CASGQGGRGETQYF
TRBJ2-7	TRBV15	CATSRVDTSSYEQYF
TRBJ1-6	TRBV28	CASRISWTGFNSPLHF
TRBJ1-1	TRBV5-8	CASSLEGTGWNTEAFF
TRBJ2-1	TRBV4-3	CASSQDALGGGRLLSSYNEQFF
TRBJ1-4	TRBV7-2	CASSLDRVAEKLFF
TRBJ1-1	TRBV27	CASSSSGRAGGWTEAFF
TRBJ1-6	TRBV28	CASSPRDRGHGMGSPLHF
TRBJ1-3	TRBV3-1/TRBV3-2	CASSHILTDLLENTIYF
TRBJ2-3	TRBV19	CASSPSGRDTQYF
TRBJ2-1	TRBV7-3	CASSSGLAGGRLFF
TRBJ1-6	TRBV7-9	CASSLDAGLNSPLHF
TRBJ2-1	TRBV6-2/TRBV6-3	CASSPGAGVNNEQFF
TRBJ2-5	TRBV3-1/TRBV3-2	CASSQTTSGGSQYF
TRBJ1-2	TRBV6-5	CASSLVQDYGYTF
TRBJ1-1	TRBV7-2	CASSLHRVGNTEAFF
TRBJ1-6	TRBV5-8	CASSFTGQISSSLFGTPLHF
TRBJ2-2	TRBV6-5	CASIYGQAHTGELFF
TRBJ1-2	TRBV10-3	CAISQGTALNYGYTF
TRBJ1-1	TRBV1	CTSSHEPGQRLVLNTEAFF